The clone carrying this T cell receptor beta chain occurred a few times. The data originate from a study of blood T cell repertoires in COVID-19. Study overall: Samples representing acute and convalescent COVID-19 were sourced from the United States, Italy and Spain.

As originally analysed: The assay estimated nucleated cells by amplifying reference gene primers. This table comes from immunoSEQ multiplex PCR, and its TCRdb copy is limited to in-frame clones, with some not included. V and J calls and clone size are as listed in that table; D and trimming were resolved from the DNA. The profile shows 150,000 to 200,000 clones, around 80% of them singletons. Sequenced input: peripheral blood. This TCR came from a man aged 55 to 70 with active or convalescent COVID-19.

The CDR3 sequence is CASSKPWPGYTF. The CDR3 DNA sequence: TGTGCCAGCAGCAAACCATGGCCAGGCTACACCTTC. The gene calls are TRBV21-1 and TRBJ1-2; TRBD1 is the table's D call and was not checked against the DNA. TRBV21-1 represents a pseudogene. The CDR3 is 12 residues long.